The 22 T cell receptor beta chains given below trace back to one sample, sequenced in a study of OX40 agonist ivuxolimab in advanced cancers. Produced via immunoSEQ multiplex PCR; TCRdb's table is partial and in-frame only. The sample lists about 76,000 clones, about 85% occurring once. The material was CD4+ or CD8+ T cells sorted from blood, obtained in a trial of the OX40 agonist ivuxolimab. These receptors originate from an adult with an advanced solid tumor such as melanoma, head and neck, liver or kidney cancer.

This clone was seen a single time. The rearrangement links TRBV2 to TRBJ2-1; 9 bases match TRBD2. V dropped 0 bases and J dropped 7; count of bases not matched to a gene: 13. This CDR3 spans 18 amino acids. CDR1 SNHLY and CDR2 FYNNEI come from the germline V gene. CDR3 in DNA: TGTGCCAGCAGTGAAGCGCGAGGTGGCGGGAGGGCCAGAAATGAGCAGTTCTTC. As protein: CASSEARGGGRARNEQFF.

This rearrangement joins TRBV7-2 to TRBJ1-5; 9 bases agree with TRBD1. The germline V gene encodes CDR1 SGHTA and CDR2 FQGNSA. CDR3 length: 16 residues. J lost 6 bases, V lost 0 bases, and 6 bases had no gene match. CDR3 nucleotides: TGTGCCAGCAGCTTAGCGGTTGGACAGGGGAGTCAGCCCCAGCATTTT. Encoded protein: CASSLAVGQGSQPQHF.

The rearrangement links TRBV5-1 to TRBJ2-5, with TRBD2 matching over 8 bases. Germline CDR1 is SGHRS and CDR2 is YFSETQ. This CDR3 has 15 residues. Trimming at V came to 1 base and at J to 2 bases, leaving 4 bases not matched to a gene. The CDR3 nucleotides read TGCGCCAGCAGCTTGTCCCAGCGGGGGCAAGAGACCCAGTACTTC. This encodes CASSLSQRGQETQYF.

J is TRBJ1-1 and V is TRBV6-5; a possible D gene is TRBD1 (6 bases). V lost 11 bases and J lost 11, with 30 bases in between. CDR1 MNHEY and CDR2 SVGAGI come from the germline V gene. The CDR3 is 15 residues long. This CDR3 is CAGRRTDSLGKRAFF. Written as DNA, the CDR3 is TGTGCCGGCCGGCGGACAGATTCTTTGGGAAAAAGGGCTTTCTTT.

The chain has TRBV9 and TRBJ1-1, with no clear D. Germline CDR1 reads SGDLS; CDR2 reads YYNGEE. V was shortened by 3 bases and J by 1 base, with 7 bases between the two germline ends. CDR3 length equals 13 residues. CDR3 bases: TGTGCCAGCAGCGGACAAAGGAACACTGAAGCTTTCTTT. Translating it yields CASSGQRNTEAFF.

J is TRBJ2-7 and V is TRBV27; TRBD2 is a possible D gene (5 bases). CDR1 MNHEY and CDR2 SMNVEV come from the germline V gene (reference sequence). The CDR3 contains 11 residues. Between the trimmed V and J ends, which lost 6 bases and 3 bases, there was a span of 6 bases. The CDR3 coding sequence is TGTGCCAGCAGGACTAACTACGAGCAGTACTTC. Its translation is CASRTNYEQYF.

The rearrangement uses TRBV9 and TRBJ1-4, with 7 bases matching TRBD1. With V trimmed by 3 bases and J by 7 bases, 12 bases remained unmatched. The CDR3 is 16 amino acids. Per germline, CDR1 SGDLS and CDR2 YYNGEE. The CDR3 spells CASSANPGQPREKLFF. DNA of the CDR3: TGTGCCAGCAGCGCAAATCCGGGACAGCCTCGTGAAAAACTGTTTTTT.

The J gene is TRBJ1-4, the V gene TRBV6-4, with D tentatively TRBD1 (5 bases). Trimming cost V 10 bases and J 0 bases, with 21 bases left between them. The CDR3 extends over 17 amino acids. CDR1 is MRHNA and CDR2 is SNTAGT in the germline V gene. The CDR3, as DNA: TGTGCCACACACCAAATGATCCCCAGGGCAACTAATGAAAAACTGTTTTTT. This codes for CATHQMIPRATNEKLFF.

The V gene is TRBV10-3, the J gene TRBJ1-5; no reliable D call. CDR1 and CDR2 from the germline V gene are ENHRY and SYGVKD. The length of the CDR3 is 12 residues. V shed 11 bases and J shed 7 bases, with 15 bases lying between them. The CDR3 region has the DNA TGTGCCCCAAAGGATGGGGAACAGCCCCAGCATTTT. Translation gives CAPKDGEQPQHF.

The V call is TRBV12-5, the J call TRBJ1-2; D is perhaps TRBD1 (5 bases). V gave up 2 bases and J gave up 4 bases, with 11 bases separating them. Germline assignment: CDR1 LGHNT and CDR2 FRNRAP. The CDR3 covers 14 residues. In nucleotides, the CDR3 is TGTGCTAGTGGTTTGACGACAGATTCCTATGGCTACACCTTC. Its protein product is CASGLTTDSYGYTF.

This chain connects TRBV18 to TRBJ1-2; TRBD1 matches at 7 bases. The CDR3 contains 15 residues. V lost 2 bases, J lost 5 bases, and 8 bases stayed unmatched. Germline CDR1 is KGHSH and CDR2 is LQKENI. The CDR3 bases are TGTGCCAGCTCACCAAACATAGACAGGGCGTATGGCTACACCTTC. The encoded protein is CASSPNIDRAYGYTF.

As regards this clone: A junction end diverges from the germline sequence, so it may reflect a read error. The rearrangement joins TRBV6-1 to TRBJ2-7; possible D gene TRBD2, 6 bases. CDR1 MNHNS and CDR2 SASEGT come from the germline V gene. The CDR3 covers 14 residues. The CDR3 is CASSPLRDSHEQYF. CDR3 DNA: TGTGCCAGCAGCCCCTTGAGGGACTCCCACGAGCAGTACTTC.

The V gene is TRBV7-2, the J gene TRBJ2-5; 8 bases are a match to TRBD2. This CDR3 has 14 residues. The trim removed 7 bases at V and 5 bases at J, leaving 9 bases unmatched. From germline, CDR1 is SGHTA and CDR2 FQGNSA. This chain's CDR3 is CASTKGTSAETQYF. In nucleotides, the CDR3 is TGTGCCAGCACTAAAGGGACTAGTGCCGAGACCCAGTACTTC.

V and J are TRBV11-2 and TRBJ2-2, with 7 bases lining up with TRBD1. The CDR3 contains 15 residues. Germline V gene data show CDR1 as SGHAT and CDR2 as FQNNGV. Losses at the gene ends were 4 bases for V and 0 bases for J; bases not matched to a gene: 2. The CDR3 DNA reads TGTGCCAGCAGCTCGACAGGGACGAACACCGGGGAGCTGTTTTTT. Translating it yields CASSSTGTNTGELFF.

This chain links TRBV30 with TRBJ1-2; 7 bases agree with TRBD1. Germline V lookup: CDR1 GTSNPN, CDR2 SVGIG (reference sequence). The CDR3 is 13 amino acids. Trimming took 1 base from V and 6 from J; bases not matched to a gene: 5. CDR3: CAWSGQGFHGYTF. The CDR3 DNA is TGTGCCTGGAGTGGACAGGGTTTCCATGGCTACACCTTC.

V is TRBV6-5 and J is TRBJ1-3; 8 bases fit TRBD1. The germline CDR1 and CDR2 sequences are MNHEY and SVGAGI. The CDR3 consists of 15 residues. Trimming removed 6 bases from V and 4 bases from J; junction bases left unmatched: 8. CDR3 protein: CASSRQGAKGNTIYF. The DNA of the CDR3 is TGTGCCAGCAGCCGCCAGGGGGCGAAAGGAAACACCATATATTTT.

The rearrangement links TRBV18 to TRBJ2-1, with TRBD1 as a possible D gene (6 bases). V lost 6 bases and J lost 7, with 19 bases in between. This CDR3 region has 15 residues. CDR1 and CDR2 (germline): KGHSH, LQKENI. Here the CDR3 DNA reads TGTGCCAGCTCTCCGGGGTGGGCCAGGGGTAATGAGCAGTTCTTC. Translation: CASSPGWARGNEQFF.

In DNA, the CDR3 is TGTGCCAGCAGTTACTTAAAACTAGGGGGACAAGAGACCCAGTACTTC. This encodes CASSYLKLGGQETQYF. The V gene is TRBV6-6, the J gene TRBJ2-5, with a tentative D call TRBD1 (6 bases). The germline V gene encodes CDR1 MNHNY and CDR2 SVGAGI (reference sequence). Trimming shortened V by 1 base and J by 2 bases, and 14 bases separated the two germline ends. This CDR3 has 16 amino acids.

The genes are TRBV7-2 and TRBJ2-5, with D tentatively TRBD1 (6 bases). Germline CDR1 reads SGHTA; CDR2 reads FQGNSA. There are 18 residues in the CDR3. Trimming cost V 0 bases and J 3 bases, with 20 bases left between them. The CDR3 is CASSLARTGRGLKETQYF. CDR3 nucleotides: TGTGCCAGCAGCTTAGCCAGAACAGGGAGAGGCCTTAAAGAGACCCAGTACTTC.

The chain carries TRBV11-2 and TRBJ1-1, with 10 nucleotides matching TRBD1. With 3 bases clipped from V and 3 bases from J, the junction kept 13 bases outside the gene matches. The CDR3 totals 18 residues. In germline, CDR1 is SGHAT, CDR2 FQNNGV. The CDR3 sequence: CASSLGFDRGQGDTEAFF. CDR3 DNA sequence: TGTGCCAGCAGCTTGGGATTTGACAGGGGGCAGGGGGACACTGAAGCTTTCTTT.

This chain joins TRBV25-1 and TRBJ1-1; D is undetermined. V gave up 1 base and J gave up 5 bases, with 8 bases separating them. This CDR3 is built from 13 residues. The germline gives CDR1 MGHDK, CDR2 SYGVNS. The CDR3 DNA is TGTGCCAGCAGTGAATGGGGAAGGACTGAAGCTTTCTTT. This gives the protein CASSEWGRTEAFF.

The chain carries TRBV5-1 and TRBJ2-5; 7 positions agree with TRBD1. The CDR3 totals 14 residues. Germline CDR1 reads SGHRS; CDR2 reads YFSETQ. V shed 4 bases, J shed 2 bases, and the junction held 5 bases outside the gene matches. The CDR3 spells CASSPGTAQETQYF. In DNA form, the CDR3 reads TGCGCCAGCAGCCCAGGGACAGCTCAAGAGACCCAGTACTTC.